This entry features one T cell receptor (beta chain) sequence. Its antigen is unknown. The record originates from a study of shared clonotypes between healthy human individuals. Overall study results and limits: Sharing across a handful of donors was seen in around 5% of naive CD4 clonotypes. For sorted subsets, rarefaction showed incomplete sequencing despite large depth.

Deep-level assay runs were performed. Repertoires were generated with immunoSEQ multiplex PCR, while TCRdb's copy carries only in-frame clones and drops some. This table holds about 670,000 clones, about two thirds found once. This CDR3 contains 12 residues. The germline V gene encodes CDR1 MNHEY and CDR2 SMNVEV (reference sequence). V lost 11 bases and J lost 7; bases outside the gene matches: 7. The TCR comes from a woman aged 25 to 39 in good health. The J gene is TRBJ1-2, the V gene TRBV27, with TRBD1 identical over 10 bases. The sample was memory CD4+ T cells sorted from blood. The sample's subset: CD45RA-negative fraction. CDR3 sequence reads: CASSDRGFGYTF. The DNA for the CDR3 is TGTGCCTCCTCGGACAGGGGGTTTGGCTACACCTTC.